Sequencing of this T cell receptor beta chain was carried out in a study of regulatory T cells in long-lasting Graves disease (dated by TCRdb to about 2021). A note on the overall study: To count as having persistent Graves' disease, a patient had to have received antithyroid drug treatment for over 5 years with TSH receptor autoantibodies remaining persistently positive. This study used TCR sequencing and RNA sequencing of peripheral blood to compare persistent Graves' disease patients against newly diagnosed Graves' disease patients. The study was registered as a clinical trial and conducted in China. A total of some 33 samples were covered by TCR sequencing, comprising approximately 13 persistent and 20 or so newly diagnosed Graves' disease patients. In the clinical cohort, patients with persistent Graves' disease had used antithyroid drugs for an average of about 9.3 years.

The time point label for this specimen denotes: persistent/refractory GD, antithyroid drugs over 5 years with positive TRAb. For both TCR sequencing and RNA sequencing, RNA was extracted from PBMCs in TRIzol. The diagnosis of Graves' disease followed American Thyroid Association guidelines. Patients were recruited from an endocrinology department in Xi'an, China. Each patient gave approximately 9.7 milliliters of peripheral blood, collected in an EDTA anticoagulant tube. Ficoll Paque Plus density gradient separation was used to isolate PBMCs, and no further T cell sorting was done. An Agilent 2100 Bioanalyzer and agarose gel were used to check RNA quality, while a NanoDrop 2000 measured RNA concentration. Library construction relied on multiplex PCR. The sequencer listed for this sample is Illumina HiSeq 4000. iRepertoire HTBI primers and Arm-PCR amplification of CDR3 regions were used to construct TCR beta libraries. Gel purification was performed on PCR products prior to sequencing. On the study's bioinformatics: A total of 62 TRBV and some 15 TRBJ segments were identified across samples and were used for gene usage analysis of CDR3 amino acid clonotypes. Filtered high-quality paired reads were merged into contigs using COPE and FqMerger. BLAST was used to align contigs to the IMGT TRBV, TRBD and TRBJ reference genes, and CDR3 was defined following IMGT. Any clonotype with a frequency above 0.1% was classified as a highly expanded clone. Repertoire diversity was measured by Shannon entropy, and V-J evenness by the Gini coefficient. A clonotype was considered public if more than one individual shared it. TCRdb reran the public reads through fastp at Q25 and MiXCR, keeping productive beta chains. Rows are unified per CDR3 protein, each entry keeping the most common DNA and genes. The V and J calls come from TCRdb's annotation, not from the publication. A total of around 400,000 distinct CDR3 sequences appear in this sample, roughly 25% of them only once. Of the sample, around 30% falls within the top ten clones.

Beyond this particular receptor, the publication reports: Only peripheral blood was studied, because thyroid tissue, the primary lesion, was inaccessible. The authors noted that the small sample size was a limitation that may lower accuracy. Sequencing and analysis were restricted to the TCR beta chain. Compared with newly diagnosed patients, persistent Graves' disease patients had lower TCR Shannon entropy and fewer highly expanded clones, which suggests clonal expansion. Patients with persistent disease shared more public clonotypes (roughly 2,900) than newly diagnosed patients did (more than 900).

This clonotype was recorded a few times. No cognate antigen has been identified for it. No much larger clonotype is one base removed from it; base qualities were not supplied. This receptor was taken from a woman aged 40 to 50 with Graves disease. Donor details come from another sample of the same person, matched by shared clones. This specimen was peripheral blood mononuclear cells (PBMCs), taken when the disease was refractory, from a patient treated with antithyroid drugs.

For the CDR3, the sequence is CSAPAPLNGGRRHEQYF. At the DNA level, the sequence is TGCAGTGCTCCGGCCCCTCTTAATGGGGGGAGGCGCCACGAGCAGTACTTC. The sequence is built from TRBV20-1 and TRBJ2-7; TRBD2 is a weak D gene call, 6 bases matching. From cysteine to phenylalanine, the CDR3 is 17 amino acids long. Here the CDR3 DNA is all that survives: 51 bases in frame from base 1. V loses 5 bases of germline sequence and J loses 5 bases, and the interval between the two ends is 28 bases. The germline V gene (reference sequence) supplies CDR1 DFQATT and CDR2 SNEGSKA.